This TCR beta chain originates from a study of blood T cell repertoires in COVID-19. Looking at the study overall: There were acute and convalescent COVID-19 samples, and they came from the United States, Italy and Spain.

Here immunoSEQ multiplex PCR was the method, and the copy in TCRdb shows in-frame clones only, minus some. Among over 25,000 clones listed, approximately 88% were seen once. The CDR3 totals 15 residues. Germline loops: CDR1 MDHEN, CDR2 SYDVKM. Unmatched junction bases numbered 11, after V lost 11 bases and J lost 4 bases. The sequence came from a woman in her forties or fifties with active COVID-19. The chain uses TRBV28 and TRBJ2-1; 10 bases line up with TRBD2. The sequenced sample was peripheral blood. The CDR3 region is CAAAPTSGTYNEQFF. CDR3 nucleotide sequence: TGTGCCGCCGCACCCACTAGCGGGACGTACAATGAGCAGTTCTTC. The whole variable domain, remainder taken from reference TRBV28 and TRBJ2-1, is DVKVTQSSRYLVKRTGEKVFLECVQDMDHENMFWYRQDPGLGLRLIYFSYDVKMKEKGDIPEGYSVSREKKERFSLILESASTNQTSMYLCAAAPTSGTYNEQFFGPGTRLTVL.